These T cell receptor beta chains were read from a single sample in a study of T cells in localized non-small cell lung cancer. Some clones are missing from TCRdb's copy, which holds only in-frame ones; the method was immunoSEQ multiplex PCR. The profile shows roughly 89,000 clones, around 90% of them singletons. Specimen: PBMCs, collected before any cancer treatment. The receptor set was obtained from a woman between 35 and 75 years old with stage II squamous cell lung carcinoma. The CDR3 runs from the conserved cysteine through the conserved F or W. The D gene is left open where the match is weak. The listing skips clone size in some rows; elsewhere it reads once, few, many or a size class.

>TRBJ1-1|TRBV14|.|.
TGTGCCAGCAGCCAATCCGGGGGGGACACTGAAGCTTTCTTT
CASSQSGGDTEAFF
>TRBJ1-2|TRBV10-3|.|TRBD1
TGTGCCATCAGGGACAGGGGCCAAGGCTATGGCTACACCTTC
CAIRDRGQGYGYTF
>TRBJ1-2|TRBV6-1|.|TRBD1
TGTGCCAGCCTGACAGGGAGAGCTAACTATGGCTACACCTTC
CASLTGRANYGYTF
>TRBJ1-1|TRBV15|.|TRBD1
TGTGCCACCAGCAGAGTAAGGGGGCTGGATGAAGCTTTCTTT
CATSRVRGLDEAFF
>TRBJ2-2|TRBV11-2|.|.
TGTGCCAGCAGCCCCGGAGACGGCACCGGGGAGCTGTTTTTT
CASSPGDGTGELFF
>TRBJ2-2|TRBV27|.|.
TGTGCCAGCAGTTTAATCGGTGGAGCGCCCAAGACCGGGGAGCTGTTTTTT
CASSLIGGAPKTGELFF
>TRBJ2-2|TRBV9|.|.
TGTGCCAGCAGCGCAGTGAGGGGCTCGAACACCGGGGAGCTGTTTTTT
CASSAVRGSNTGELFF
>TRBJ1-2|TRBV27|.|TRBD1
TGTGCCAGCAGTTTATTCCGGACAGGCCCATATGGCTACACCTTC
CASSLFRTGPYGYTF
>TRBJ1-1|TRBV5-1|.|.
TGCGCCAGCAGCTCCGGTCGAATGGGGACTGAAGCTTTTTTT
CASSSGRMGTEAFF
>TRBJ2-5|TRBV7-7|once|.
TGTGCCAGCAGCCGGGGCATTCTGGAGACCCAGTACTTC
CASSRGILETQYF
>TRBJ2-3|TRBV10-3|.|.
TGTGCCATCAGTGCTAGGGGAGGCACAGATACGCAGTATTTT
CAISARGGTDTQYF
>TRBJ2-2|TRBV15|.|.
TGTGCCACCAGCAGGAGCCCCCCCGGGGAGCTGTTTTTT
CATSRSPPGELFF
>TRBJ2-4|TRBV6-1|.|TRBD2
TGTGCCAGCAGTGGTACCGGACTAGCGGGAGATATTGCCAAAAACATTCAGTACTTC
CASSGTGLAGDIAKNIQYF
>TRBJ2-1|TRBV28|.|.
TGTGCCTCACGGACAGTAGCCTACAATGAGCAGTTCTTC
CASRTVAYNEQFF
>TRBJ1-1|TRBV15|.|.
TGTGCCACCAGCACTATTCAGGGAGCCGGCACTGAAGCTTTCTTT
CATSTIQGAGTEAFF
>TRBJ2-3|TRBV18|.|.
TGTGCCAGCTCAATTGGGCAGGGCACAGATACGCAGTATTTT
CASSIGQGTDTQYF
>TRBJ1-5|TRBV5-1|.|TRBD1
TGCGCCAGCAGCTTGGGGGACAGGGACCATCAGCCCCAGCATTTT
CASSLGDRDHQPQHF
>TRBJ1-3|TRBV4-1|.|TRBD1
TGCGCCAGCAGCCTGGGGACAGTTTCTGGAAACACCATATATTTT
CASSLGTVSGNTIYF
>TRBJ2-1|TRBV7-2|.|.
TGTGCCAGCAGCTTAGGGCAGTTAGCAGGCAATGAGCAGTTCTTC
CASSLGQLAGNEQFF
>TRBJ1-1|TRBV29-1|.|.
TGCAGCGTGTTCATTGGAAGGATAGATAAAATGAACACTGAAGCTTTCTTT
CSVFIGRIDKMNTEAFF